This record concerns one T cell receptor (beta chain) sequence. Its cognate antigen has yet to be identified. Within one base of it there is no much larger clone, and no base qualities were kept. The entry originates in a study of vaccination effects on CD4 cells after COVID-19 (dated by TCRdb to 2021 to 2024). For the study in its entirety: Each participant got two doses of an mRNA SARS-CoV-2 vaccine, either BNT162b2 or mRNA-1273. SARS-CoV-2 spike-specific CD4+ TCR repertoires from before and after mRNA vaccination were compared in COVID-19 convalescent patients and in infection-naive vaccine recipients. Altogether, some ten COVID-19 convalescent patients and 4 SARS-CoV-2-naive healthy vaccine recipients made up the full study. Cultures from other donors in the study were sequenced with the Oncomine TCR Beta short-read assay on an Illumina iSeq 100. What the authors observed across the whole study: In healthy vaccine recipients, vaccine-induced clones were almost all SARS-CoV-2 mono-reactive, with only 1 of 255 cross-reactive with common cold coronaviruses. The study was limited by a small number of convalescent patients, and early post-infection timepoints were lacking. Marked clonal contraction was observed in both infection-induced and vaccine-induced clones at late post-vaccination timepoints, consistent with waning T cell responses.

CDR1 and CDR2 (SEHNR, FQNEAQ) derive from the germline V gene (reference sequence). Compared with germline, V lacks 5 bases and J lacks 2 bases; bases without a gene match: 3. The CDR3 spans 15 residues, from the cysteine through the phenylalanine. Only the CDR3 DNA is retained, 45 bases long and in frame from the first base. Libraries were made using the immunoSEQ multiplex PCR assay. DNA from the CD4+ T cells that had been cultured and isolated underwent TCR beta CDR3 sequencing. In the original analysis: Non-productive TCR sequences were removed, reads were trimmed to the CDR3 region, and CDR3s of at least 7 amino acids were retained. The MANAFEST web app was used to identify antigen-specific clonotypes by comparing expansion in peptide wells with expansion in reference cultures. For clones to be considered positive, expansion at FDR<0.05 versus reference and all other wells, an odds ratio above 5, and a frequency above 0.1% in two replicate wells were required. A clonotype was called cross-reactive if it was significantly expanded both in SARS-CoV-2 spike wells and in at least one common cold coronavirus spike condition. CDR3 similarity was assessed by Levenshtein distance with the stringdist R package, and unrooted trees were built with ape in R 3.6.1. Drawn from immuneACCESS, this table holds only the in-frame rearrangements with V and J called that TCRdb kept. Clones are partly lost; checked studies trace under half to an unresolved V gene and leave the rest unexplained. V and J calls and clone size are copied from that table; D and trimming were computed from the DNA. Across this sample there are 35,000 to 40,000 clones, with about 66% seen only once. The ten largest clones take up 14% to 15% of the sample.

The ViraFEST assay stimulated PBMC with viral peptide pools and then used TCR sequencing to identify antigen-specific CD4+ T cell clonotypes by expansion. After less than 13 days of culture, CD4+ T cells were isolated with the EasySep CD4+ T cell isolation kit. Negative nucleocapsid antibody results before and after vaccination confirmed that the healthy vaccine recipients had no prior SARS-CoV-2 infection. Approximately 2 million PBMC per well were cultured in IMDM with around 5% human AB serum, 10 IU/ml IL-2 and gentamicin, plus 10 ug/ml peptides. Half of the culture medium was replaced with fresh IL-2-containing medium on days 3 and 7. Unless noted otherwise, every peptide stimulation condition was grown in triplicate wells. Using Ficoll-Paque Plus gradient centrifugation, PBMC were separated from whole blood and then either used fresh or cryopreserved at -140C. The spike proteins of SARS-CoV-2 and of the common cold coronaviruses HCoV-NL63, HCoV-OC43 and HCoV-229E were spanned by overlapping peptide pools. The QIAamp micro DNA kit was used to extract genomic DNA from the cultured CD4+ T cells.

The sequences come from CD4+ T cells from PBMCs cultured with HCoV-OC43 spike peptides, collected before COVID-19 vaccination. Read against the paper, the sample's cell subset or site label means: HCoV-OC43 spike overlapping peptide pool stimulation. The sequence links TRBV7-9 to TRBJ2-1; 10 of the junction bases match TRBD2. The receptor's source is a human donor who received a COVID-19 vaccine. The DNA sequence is TGTGCCAGCAGCCGTAGCGGGGGGACCTACAATGAGCAGTTCTTC. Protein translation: CASSRSGGTYNEQFF.